The entry that follows covers one T cell receptor beta chain sequence. Its antigen is as yet unknown. The germline gives CDR1 MNHEY, CDR2 SVGAGI. The CDR3 has 16 residues. V lost 2 bases, J lost 0 bases, and 13 bases lay in between. These data come from a study of T cell responses to AZD1222 COVID-19 vaccine. TCRdb keeps only in-frame clones here, not all; method: immunoSEQ multiplex PCR. Of some 140,000 clones listed, roughly 90% are singletons. Overall study findings and caveats: Of spike-specific TCRs, nearly half reportedly target regions left unmutated in variants.

This TCR was sampled from an adult in good health. The sequencing here drew on peripheral blood, taken on day 0 of AZD1222 vaccination. The chain uses TRBV6-5 and TRBJ1-1, with a weak D call TRBD1 (5 bases). CDR3 sequence reads: CASSYTFGTVNTEAFF. The CDR3, as DNA: TGTGCCAGCAGTTACACTTTCGGGACGGTGAACACTGAAGCTTTCTTT.